These 27 T cell receptor beta chains share one sample of origin, sequenced in a study of cytomegalovirus exposure and HLA in healthy donors. PCR primers comprised 60 Vbeta and 13 Jbeta primers. The method was immunoSEQ multiplex PCR; TCRdb's version includes in-frame clones alone and lacks a portion of them. The sample includes roughly 200,000 clones, nearly 80% seen only once; the top ten take roughly 2.7%. Sequenced input: PBMCs. The receptors were sampled from a female donor in good health and CMV-seronegative.

The rearrangement uses TRBV9 and TRBJ2-7; D may be TRBD1 (6 bases). The V end was cut by 0 bases, the J end by 5 bases, with 12 bases between. The CDR3 loop spans 14 amino acids. Germline assignment: CDR1 SGDLS and CDR2 YYNGEE. The CDR3 spells CASSVESRGHEQYF. CDR3 sequence (DNA): TGTGCCAGCAGCGTAGAGTCCAGGGGACACGAGCAGTACTTC. Variable domain in full (rest from reference TRBV9 and TRBJ2-7): DSGVTQTPKHLITATGQRVTLRCSPRSGDLSVYWYQQSLDQGLQFLIQYYNGEERAKGNILERFSAQQFPDLHSELNLSSLELGDSALYFCASSVESRGHEQYFGPGTRLTVT.

This rearrangement joins TRBV30 to TRBJ1-1, with 12 bases lining up with TRBD1. This CDR3 comprises 20 residues. Germline V CDR1 and CDR2: GTSNPN, SVGIG (reference sequence). J lost 0 bases, V lost 3 bases, and 17 bases had no gene match. In DNA form, the CDR3 reads TGTGCCTGGAGACGCCTGGGGACAGGGGGCAGGGTTACGATGAACACTGAAGCTTTCTTT. The encoded protein is CAWRRLGTGGRVTMNTEAFF.

The CDR3 DNA sequence: TGCGCCAGCAGCCAAGAGTTGAGGGGGCGGCGGACCGGGGAGCTGTTTTTT. Translating gives CASSQELRGRRTGELFF. This sequence joins TRBV4-1 and TRBJ2-2; 7 nucleotides line up with TRBD1. V gave up 0 bases and J gave up 5 bases; unmatched junction bases: 9. The V gene's germline CDR1 is MGHRA and CDR2 YSYEKL. This CDR3 has 17 residues.

The rearrangement links TRBV7-8 to TRBJ1-2, with 11 bases that match TRBD1. J lost 4 bases, V lost 1 base, and 2 bases had no gene match. The CDR3 covers 15 residues. The germline V gene encodes CDR1 SGHVS and CDR2 FQNEAQ. In DNA form, the CDR3 reads TGTGCCAGCAGCTTAGGGGGACAGGGGGGCTATGGCTACACCTTC. It specifies CASSLGGQGGYGYTF.

The V gene is TRBV10-3, the J gene TRBJ2-1; tentatively, D is TRBD2 (5 bases). CDR1 and CDR2 from the germline V gene are ENHRY and SYGVKD. The germline V and J ends were trimmed by 0 bases and 6 bases, with 9 bases remaining between them. This CDR3 comprises 14 residues. DNA of the CDR3: TGTGCCATCAGTGAGTCGAGTGAGGGCAATGAGCAGTTCTTC. This codes for CAISESSEGNEQFF.

The chain uses TRBV6-4 and TRBJ2-7; tentative D call: TRBD1 (6 bases). Deletions cut 0 bases from V and 0 bases from J, with 9 bases between. Per the germline V gene, CDR1 is MRHNA and CDR2 is SNTAGT. The CDR3 is 15 amino acids. CDR3 bases: TGTGCCAGCAGTGACTCGGGGACAACCTCCTACGAGCAGTACTTC. This codes for CASSDSGTTSYEQYF.

The rearrangement links TRBV7-6 to TRBJ1-1; 7 nucleotides match TRBD1. The CDR3 covers 16 residues. CDR1 is SGHVS and CDR2 is FNYEAQ in the germline V gene. The V gene end was trimmed by 3 bases and the J gene end by 0 bases; junction bases not matched to a gene: 7. The CDR3 DNA follows: TGTGCCAGCAGCTTCCCGAAACAGGGGATGAACACTGAAGCTTTCTTT. Protein sequence: CASSFPKQGMNTEAFF.

The chain combines TRBV4-1 with TRBJ1-2, with 7 bases lining up with TRBD1. The CDR3 spans 15 residues. After removal of 4 bases from V and 2 bases from J, the junction contained 7 bases not matched to a gene. The germline gives CDR1 MGHRA, CDR2 YSYEKL. The CDR3 nucleotides read TGCGCCAGCAGCCCCCGACAGGGAACCAACTATGGCTACACCTTC. Its translation: CASSPRQGTNYGYTF.

The rearrangement uses TRBV5-4 and TRBJ1-1; 7 bases line up with TRBD1. The CDR3 has 15 amino acids. Germline CDR1 reads SGHNT; CDR2 reads YYREEE (reference sequence). Trimming removed 0 bases from V and 0 bases from J; junction bases left unmatched: 2. Here the CDR3 reads CASSLATGMNTEAFF. CDR3 nucleotide sequence: TGTGCCAGCAGCTTGGCGACAGGGATGAACACTGAAGCTTTCTTT. Combining the CDR3 with reference TRBV5-4 and TRBJ1-1 gives the whole variable domain ETGVTQSPTHLIKTRGQQVTLRCSSQSGHNTVSWYQQALGQGPQFIFQYYREEENGRGNFPPRFSGLQFPNYSSELNVNALELDDSALYLCASSLATGMNTEAFFGQGTRLTVV.

In its sample, this clone was seen once. DNA for the CDR3: TGTGCCAGCAGCCACGTTCGACAGGGGTACACTGAAGCTTTCTTT. Protein sequence: CASSHVRQGYTEAFF. The rearrangement uses TRBV6-1 and TRBJ1-1; 8 bases are shared with TRBD1. V gave up 6 bases and J gave up 3 bases; unmatched junction bases: 9. CDR1 is MNHNS, CDR2 SASEGT, per germline. This CDR3 region has 15 residues.

This chain's CDR3 is CASSISGRSNEQFF. CDR3 bases: TGTGCCAGCAGCATCAGCGGGAGGAGCAATGAGCAGTTCTTC. J is TRBJ2-1 and V is TRBV7-3; 9 bases line up with TRBD2. Per germline, CDR1 SGHTA and CDR2 FQGTGA. V shed 5 bases and J 6 bases; nucleotides not matched to a gene: 5. The CDR3 is 14 residues long.

The genes are TRBV30 and TRBJ1-5; 7 bases agree with TRBD1. The CDR3 runs 14 residues. CDR1 is GTSNPN, CDR2 SVGIG, per germline (reference sequence). The V segment lost 2 bases and the J segment 2 bases; nucleotides outside the gene matches: 3. CDR3 coding DNA: TGTGCCTGGAGTAGGGGGCGAGGCAATCAGCCCCAGCATTTT. Residues: CAWSRGRGNQPQHF. The full variable domain, rest sourced from reference TRBV30 and TRBJ1-5, is SQTIHQWPATLVQPVGSPLSLECTVEGTSNPNLYWYRQAAGRGLQLLFYSVGIGQISSEVPQNLSASRPQDRQFILSSKKLLLSDSGFYLCAWSRGRGNQPQHFGDGTRLSIL.

This clone showed up just a few times. CDR3 residues: CASSSSDTQYF. The CDR3 region has the DNA TGTGCCAGCAGTTCCTCAGATACGCAGTATTTT. This chain connects TRBV27 to TRBJ2-3; D remains ambiguous. Trimming took 4 bases from V and 4 from J, leaving 3 bases between them. The germline gives CDR1 MNHEY, CDR2 SMNVEV (reference sequence). The CDR3 runs to 11 residues.

The rearrangement joins TRBV7-8 to TRBJ2-1; 10 bases are shared with TRBD1. CDR1 is SGHVS, CDR2 FQNEAQ, per germline. The junction had 7 bases not matched to a gene; V was cut back by 5 bases and J by 6 bases. The length of the CDR3 is 15 residues. CDR3 protein: CASSVRDRGRNEQFF. The CDR3 nucleotides are TGTGCCAGCAGCGTCCGGGACAGGGGACGCAATGAGCAGTTCTTC.

This clone was observed a few times. The V gene is TRBV27, the J gene TRBJ1-5; the D gene is possibly TRBD1 (5 bases). Germline CDR1 reads MNHEY; CDR2 reads SMNVEV (reference sequence). There are 15 residues in the CDR3. With 3 bases removed from V and 2 bases from J, the gap between germline ends came to 11 bases. Written as DNA, the CDR3 is TGTGCCAGCAGTTTCGGCGGCAGGGGCAATCAGCCCCAGCATTTT. It yields the protein CASSFGGRGNQPQHF.

DNA for the CDR3: TGTGCCAGCAGCTCCTGGACTGCCTACGAGCAGTACTTC. Protein sequence: CASSSWTAYEQYF. V usage is TRBV7-9 and J usage is TRBJ2-5; tentative D call: TRBD2 (5 bases). The assigned J gene may be wrong: the sequence end matches TRBJ2-7 better. Looked up from germline, CDR1 is SEHNR and CDR2 is FQNEAQ (reference sequence). The CDR3 runs to 13 residues.

The chain uses TRBV5-6 and TRBJ1-4; 9 bases match TRBD1. CDR3 length: 16 amino acids. V dropped 4 bases and J dropped 3; count of bases not matched to a gene: 7. Germline CDR1 is SGHDT and CDR2 is YYEEEE. The CDR3 DNA is TGTGCCAGCAGCCCCGACAGGGGGTTACCTAATGAAAAACTGTTTTTT. As protein: CASSPDRGLPNEKLFF.

The V gene is TRBV2, the J gene TRBJ2-1, with 13 bases aligning to TRBD2. The CDR3 totals 15 residues. V lost 5 bases to trimming and J lost 4 bases; unmatched junction nucleotides: 2. CDR1 SNHLY and CDR2 FYNNEI come from the germline V gene. The CDR3 loop is CASSRLAGGYNEQFF. The DNA of the CDR3 is TGTGCCAGCAGTCGACTAGCGGGGGGTTACAATGAGCAGTTCTTC.

This clone showed up just a few times. The chain carries TRBV2 and TRBJ1-2; a possible D gene is TRBD1 (5 bases). Germline-derived CDR1 and CDR2 are SNHLY and FYNNEI. V lost 5 bases to trimming and J lost 6 bases, with 13 bases between them. The CDR3 is made up of 13 amino acids. CDR3 residues: CASSSPGWDGYTF. Written as DNA, the CDR3 is TGTGCCAGCAGTTCCCCAGGGTGGGATGGCTACACCTTC.

This clone has only one observation. The gene calls are TRBV6-5 and TRBJ2-1, with D tentatively TRBD2 (6 bases). V was trimmed by 8 bases and J by 7 bases, leaving 21 bases between them. CDR1 and CDR2 from the germline V gene are MNHEY and SVGAGI. The CDR3 totals 15 residues. In DNA, the CDR3 is TGTGCCAGCCGCGTAGCGGAGGAGGGCCCTAATGAGCAGTTCTTC. It codes for CASRVAEEGPNEQFF.

The chain links TRBV7-2 to TRBJ2-5, with 7 bases matching TRBD2. CDR3 length equals 14 residues. Losses at the gene ends were 5 bases for V and 6 bases for J; bases not matched to a gene: 9. The V gene's germline CDR1 is SGHTA and CDR2 FQGNSA. The CDR3 loop is CASSPGGSEKTQYF. The CDR3 nucleotides read TGTGCCAGCAGCCCCGGGGGGAGTGAAAAGACCCAGTACTTC.

J is TRBJ1-5 and V is TRBV27, with 10 nucleotides matching TRBD1. The V segment lost 2 bases and the J segment 4 bases; nucleotides outside the gene matches: 2. This CDR3 is built from 15 residues. Looked up from germline, CDR1 is MNHEY and CDR2 is SMNVEV (reference sequence). CDR3 bases: TGTGCCAGCAGTTTACGACAGGGGGCAAATCAGCCCCAGCATTTT. Translating it yields CASSLRQGANQPQHF.

This clone was recorded a few times. The chain recombines TRBV19 with TRBJ2-7; 11 bases line up with TRBD2. This CDR3 has 13 residues. In germline, CDR1 is LNHDA, CDR2 SQIVND (reference sequence). The junction had 2 bases not matched to a gene; V was cut back by 5 bases and J by 5 bases. For the CDR3, the DNA is TGTGCCAGTAGTTATAGCGGGAGGGACGAGCAGTACTTC. Protein sequence: CASSYSGRDEQYF. The full variable domain, completed using reference TRBV19 and TRBJ2-7, is DGGITQSPKYLFRKEGQNVTLSCEQNLNHDAMYWYRQDPGQGLRLIYYSQIVNDFQKGDIAEGYSVSREKKESFPLTVTSAQKNPTAFYLCASSYSGRDEQYFGPGTRLTVT.

On this clone: Other DNA sequences of this sample code for an identical CDR3. This chain links TRBV14 with TRBJ1-2, with D perhaps TRBD1 (5 bases). The CDR3 has 13 residues. Germline CDR1 reads SGHDN; CDR2 reads FVKESK. V lost 1 base to trimming and J lost 7 bases, with 10 bases between them. For the CDR3, the DNA is TGTGCCAGCAGCCAAGTCGCAGGGTTTGGCTACACCTTC. Its translation: CASSQVAGFGYTF.

This clone was counted only a few times. V gene TRBV18 combines with J gene TRBJ2-3; 8 bases are a match to TRBD1. V lost 3 bases, J lost 4 bases, and 6 bases stayed unmatched. The CDR3 has 15 amino acids. CDR1 is KGHSH and CDR2 is LQKENI in the germline V gene. CDR3 nucleotide sequence: TGTGCCAGCTCACCGCAGGGGGCCGGGTCAGATACGCAGTATTTT. As protein: CASSPQGAGSDTQYF.

The chain has TRBV6-5 and TRBJ1-1; D uncertain. This CDR3 spans 14 amino acids. Germline V lookup: CDR1 MNHEY, CDR2 SVGAGI. Between the trimmed V and J ends, which lost 7 bases and 0 bases, there was a span of 12 bases. The CDR3 coding sequence is TGTGCCAGCAATCCGGGAATCATGAACACTGAAGCTTTCTTT. Encoded protein: CASNPGIMNTEAFF.

The chain links TRBV13 to TRBJ2-7; 8 bases are shared with TRBD1. Unmatched junction bases numbered 9, after V lost 5 bases and J lost 0 bases. The CDR3 has 16 residues. The germline gives CDR1 PRHDT, CDR2 FYEKMQ (reference sequence). The CDR3 DNA reads TGTGCCAGCAGCGCCGACAGGGGAGAAAGCTCCTACGAGCAGTACTTC. This gives the protein CASSADRGESSYEQYF.